The entry below describes one TCR beta chain. The antigen remains unidentified. Via MiXCR, TCRdb re-called the 5' RACE reads, giving one row per CDR3 protein. The table records around 530,000 distinct CDR3 sequences, around 15% of them present only once. This entry belongs to a study of identical twins. Study results and limitations: Invariant MAIT and iNKT cells may have partly biased zero-insertion analyses. In cord blood, abundant beta clonotypes had fewer insertions; memory showed no trend. Those out-of-frame alpha sequences shared by twins showed an excess of low generation probability.

Looked up from germline, CDR1 is MDHEN and CDR2 is SYDVKM. Trimming removed 2 bases from V and 0 bases from J, with 20 bases in between. The CDR3 is made up of 19 amino acids. The same sample was also studied in work on yellow fever vaccine responses in identical twins.

The J gene is TRBJ2-1, the V gene TRBV28, with D possibly TRBD2 on 6 matching bases. The specimen sequenced was CD4+ T cells sorted from blood. The receptor comes from a woman aged 18-29 years in good health. CDR3 protein: CASSLLGVRGAGSYNEQFF. The CDR3 DNA reads TGTGCCAGCAGTTTACTTGGTGTAAGGGGAGCGGGCTCCTACAATGAGCAGTTCTTC.